What follows are 2 T cell receptor beta chains derived from one specimen sequenced in a study of human T cells and chemical hapten exposure. One entry per CDR3 protein results from TCRdb running MiXCR on the RACE reads. The sample records 90,000 or so distinct CDR3 sequences, 7.5% to 9.5% being singletons. Time point denoted: pre-sensitization, week 0. Indicated treatment: therapeutic diphenylcyclopropenone sensitization with weekly scalp DPC. Here the sequenced sample was whole blood, taken in connection with sensitization to the hapten diphenylcyclopropenone (DPC). Receptors were obtained from a man aged 40-55 years with alopecia areata. Some clones in this sample may be carry-over from other donors' samples.

This clonotype was picked up many times. The chain uses TRBV6-5 and TRBJ2-3; tentatively, D is TRBD2 (5 bases). The germline V and J ends were trimmed by 6 bases and 2 bases, with 15 bases remaining between them. This CDR3 region has 15 residues. Germline values: CDR1 MNHEY, CDR2 SVGAGI. DNA for the CDR3: TGTGCCAGCAGGGCTACGGGGTCTAACACAGATACGCAGTATTTT. Translating gives CASRATGSNTDTQYF.

The chain joins TRBV7-2 to TRBJ2-3, with TRBD2 identical over 9 bases. The V and J ends lost 4 bases and 6 bases, in that order; junction bases with no gene match: 8. In germline, CDR1 is SGHTA, CDR2 FQGNSA. The length of the CDR3 is 15 residues. DNA of the CDR3: TGTGCCAGCAGCTCAACCCTAGCGGGACCGGATACGCAGTATTTT. It codes for CASSSTLAGPDTQYF.